Listed below are T cell receptor beta chains from one sample, sequenced in a study of T cells in localized non-small cell lung cancer. Clones were read by immunoSEQ multiplex PCR, and TCRdb kept only the in-frame ones, dropping some. The table records about 1,900 clones, 15% to 25% of them present only once. The sequences come from lung tumor tissue, collected before any cancer treatment. These receptors all stem from a man aged 35-75 years with stage I lung adenocarcinoma. CDR3s include the opening cysteine and the closing phenylalanine or tryptophan. The D gene is left open where the match is weak. The size field is filled for only some rows; it gives once, few, many or a size class.

d_call | clone_size | j_call | v_call | cdr3_nt | cdr3_aa
TRBD2 | medium-sized | TRBJ2-5 | TRBV11-3 | TGTGCCAGCAGCTTCGGACTAGCGGGGGGCCAAGAGACCCAGTACTTC | CASSFGLAGGQETQYF
. | few | TRBJ1-1 | TRBV19 | TGTGCCAGTAGTATAGTTCCCAGTTCTATGAACACTGAAGCTTTCTTT | CASSIVPSSMNTEAFF
. | . | TRBJ2-5 | TRBV6-8 | TGTGCCAGCAGTTACTCGAGGGGAGGTCTAGATCAAGAGACCCAGTACTTC | CASSYSRGGLDQETQYF
. | . | TRBJ1-1 | TRBV6-8 | TGTGCCAGCAGTTACGGGGGGTCGAACACTGAAGCTTTCTTT | CASSYGGSNTEAFF
. | . | TRBJ2-7 | TRBV23-1 | TGCGCCAGCAGTCAATCGGAACAGTGCAACGAGCAGTACTTC | CASSQSEQCNEQYF
. | medium-sized | TRBJ2-5 | TRBV11-3 | TGTGCCAGCAGCCGGGGGGCGGGATGGGAGACCCAGTACTTC | CASSRGAGWETQYF
. | . | TRBJ2-6 | TRBV11-3 | TGTGCCAGCAGCTTGGGGGGCTCTGGGGCCAACGTCCTGACTTTC | CASSLGGSGANVLTF
. | few | TRBJ1-2 | TRBV11-3 | TGTGCCAGCAGCAAACCCGGGGGTCGCGAGAGCTATGGCTACACCTTC | CASSKPGGRESYGYTF
TRBD1 | . | TRBJ2-3 | TRBV12-5 | TGTGCTAGTGCCCCAGGGACAGGGGGCACCGGGCACTCAGATACGCAGTATTTT | CASAPGTGGTGHSDTQYF
. | . | TRBJ2-2 | TRBV18 | TGTGCCAGCTCATCAACCAGCGTGGCGGGGGCTAACACCGGGGAGCTGTTTTTT | CASSSTSVAGANTGELFF
TRBD1 | . | TRBJ2-7 | TRBV25-1 | TGTGCCAGCAGTGGACAGGGGGCGAGACACGAGCAGTACTTC | CASSGQGARHEQYF
. | . | TRBJ2-6 | TRBV6-8 | TGTGCCAGCAGCGACTCTGGGGCCAACGTCCTGACTTTC | CASSDSGANVLTF
TRBD2 | many | TRBJ2-3 | TRBV9 | TGTGCCAGCAGCGTAGCCACTAGCGGGGCCCTAGGGGATACGCAGTATTTT | CASSVATSGALGDTQYF
. | . | TRBJ2-5 | TRBV6-8 | TGTGCCAGCAGTTACTCGAAGGGGCGGCGAGAGACCCAGTACTTC | CASSYSKGRRETQYF
. | few | TRBJ2-5 | TRBV9 | TGTGCCAGCAGCGTAGGTACCTTAGGTGGAGAGACCCAGTACTTC | CASSVGTLGGETQYF
TRBD2 | medium-sized | TRBJ2-1 | TRBV6-8 | TGTGCCAGCAGTTACGTAGCGGGAGGGGGTGAGCAGTTCTTC | CASSYVAGGGEQFF
TRBD1 | . | TRBJ2-1 | TRBV28 | TGTGCCAGCACGGTACAGGGGGCCTACAATGAGCAGTTCTTC | CASTVQGAYNEQFF
. | . | TRBJ1-2 | TRBV19 | TGTGCCAGTAGTGCGCGGGATTATGGCTACACCTTC | CASSARDYGYTF
TRBD1 | medium-sized | TRBJ1-1 | TRBV11-3 | TGTGCCAGCAGCCTGGGACAGGGGCTTTATATAGCTTTCTTT | CASSLGQGLYIAFF
. | few | TRBJ1-2 | TRBV11-3 | TGTGCCAGCAGCTCATCGGGTGTGAACTATGGCTACACCTTC | CASSSSGVNYGYTF
TRBD1 | few | TRBJ2-6 | TRBV11-3 | TGTGCCAGCAGCTCGGGGCGGGACAGGGGCTCTGGGGCCAACGTCCTGACTTTC | CASSSGRDRGSGANVLTF
. | few | TRBJ1-1 | TRBV6-8 | TGTGCCAGCAGTGTTGAGGTGAACACTGAAGCTTTCTTT | CASSVEVNTEAFF
TRBD1 | medium-sized | TRBJ2-1 | TRBV6-8 | TGTGCCAGCAGTATTCAGGGGGCACGTAGGGACAATGAGCAGTTCTTC | CASSIQGARRDNEQFF
. | . | TRBJ2-2 | TRBV14 | TGTGCCAGCAGCCAAGACACCTTCACCGGGGAGCTGTTTTTT | CASSQDTFTGELFF
TRBD1 | . | TRBJ1-2 | TRBV29-1 | TGCAGCGGGGACAGTCCTAACTATGGCTACACCTTC | CSGDSPNYGYTF
. | few | TRBJ2-7 | TRBV11-3 | TGTGCCAGCAGCTTAAGCGGTACCTCCTACGAGCAGTACTTC | CASSLSGTSYEQYF
TRBD2 | large | TRBJ2-7 | TRBV15 | TGTGCCACCAGCTCAGGACTAGCGGGAGCCTACGAGCAGTACTTC | CATSSGLAGAYEQYF
. | . | TRBJ2-7 | TRBV30 | TGTGCCTGGAGTGTTAGTCCTCAGGGGGAGCAGTACTTC | CAWSVSPQGEQYF
. | . | TRBJ1-2 | TRBV11-3 | TGTGCCAGCAGCTTAGGTGTGTCAGGGCACTATGGCTACACCTTC | CASSLGVSGHYGYTF
. | . | TRBJ2-7 | TRBV9 | TGTGCCAGCAGCGAACAGGGCCCCTACGAGCAGTACTTC | CASSEQGPYEQYF
. | . | TRBJ2-2 | TRBV6-8 | TGTGCCAGCAGTTACACTGGGGCCGGGGAGCTGTTTTTT | CASSYTGAGELFF
TRBD1 | . | TRBJ1-4 | TRBV28 | TGTGCCAGCCTTGCCGGGACAGGGAGTTTTGCAACTAATGAAAAACTGTTTTTT | CASLAGTGSFATNEKLFF
. | medium-sized | TRBJ2-1 | TRBV6-8 | TGTGCCAGCAGTGACTCGGACAACAATGAGCAGTTCTTC | CASSDSDNNEQFF
TRBD2 | . | TRBJ2-3 | TRBV11-3 | TGTGCCAGCAGCAGCCGGACTAGCGCTATCACAGATACGCAGTATTTT | CASSSRTSAITDTQYF
. | . | TRBJ2-3 | TRBV4-1 | TGCGCCAGCAGCCAAGATAGAGTAGATACGCAGTATTTT | CASSQDRVDTQYF
. | . | TRBJ2-7 | TRBV30 | TGTGCCTGGACACATATCGGACAGCCGCCCTACGAGCAGTACTTC | CAWTHIGQPPYEQYF
. | large | TRBJ2-3 | TRBV9 | TGTGCCAGCAGCCCGCCGGGGAGGCAGGGAGCAGATACGCAGTATTTT | CASSPPGRQGADTQYF
. | . | TRBJ2-1 | TRBV6-8 | TGTGCCAGCAGTTTCGTACCACCCTTGCAGCACAATGAGCAGTTCTTC | CASSFVPPLQHNEQFF
. | large | TRBJ1-4 | TRBV23-1 | TGCGCCAGCAGTCGCCCGAGGAAGGGTCCTAATGAAAAACTGTTTTTT | CASSRPRKGPNEKLFF
TRBD1 | few | TRBJ1-1 | TRBV28 | TGTGCCAGCAGACCGTTCGACAGGGGGAAAGAAGCTTTCTTT | CASRPFDRGKEAFF
. | . | TRBJ1-4 | TRBV11-3 | TGTGCCAGCAGCTTAGTGAGGGGCGCTGAAAAACTGTTTTTT | CASSLVRGAEKLFF
. | few | TRBJ1-6 | TRBV28 | TGTGCCAGCAGATTACAGAGTAATTCACCCCTCCACTTT | CASRLQSNSPLHF
. | . | TRBJ2-3 | TRBV30 | TGTGCCTCCGTCGACAGGCTCACCACAGATACGCAGTATTTT | CASVDRLTTDTQYF